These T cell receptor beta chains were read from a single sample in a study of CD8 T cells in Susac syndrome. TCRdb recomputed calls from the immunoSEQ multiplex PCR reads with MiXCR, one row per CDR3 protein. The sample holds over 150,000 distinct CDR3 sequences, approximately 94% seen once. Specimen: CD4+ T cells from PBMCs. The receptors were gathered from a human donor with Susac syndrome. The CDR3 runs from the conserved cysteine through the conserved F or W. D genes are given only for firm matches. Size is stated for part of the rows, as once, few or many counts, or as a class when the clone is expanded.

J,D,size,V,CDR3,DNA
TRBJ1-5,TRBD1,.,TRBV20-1,CSARRSQGAQPQHF,TGCAGTGCTAGAAGGTCGCAGGGGGCTCAGCCCCAGCATTTT
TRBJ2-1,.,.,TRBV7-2,CASSLGWGTYNEQFF,TGTGCCAGCAGCCTAGGGTGGGGGACTTACAATGAGCAGTTCTTC
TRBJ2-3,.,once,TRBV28,CASSLASGGTDTQYF,TGTGCCAGCAGTTTGGCGTCTGGAGGCACAGATACGCAGTATTTT
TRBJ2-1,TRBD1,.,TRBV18,CASSPRDSSYNEQFF,TGTGCCAGCTCACCACGGGACAGTTCCTACAATGAGCAGTTCTTC
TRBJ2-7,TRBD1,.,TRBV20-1,CSARVPGQGYEQYF,TGCAGTGCTAGAGTACCGGGACAGGGCTACGAGCAGTACTTC
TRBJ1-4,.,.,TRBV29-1,CSAIGGGEKLFF,TGCAGCGCGATCGGGGGGGGTGAAAAACTGTTTTTT
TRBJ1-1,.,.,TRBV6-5,CASSQKLNTEAFF,TGTGCCAGCAGTCAGAAACTGAACACTGAAGCTTTCTTT
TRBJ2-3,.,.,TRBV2,CASAVNTDTQYF,TGTGCCAGCGCTGTAAACACAGATACGCAGTATTTT
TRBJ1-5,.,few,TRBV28,CASSYGNQPQHF,TGTGCCAGCAGTTATGGGAATCAGCCCCAGCATTTT
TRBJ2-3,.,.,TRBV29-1,CSVERGSGTDTQYF,TGCAGCGTTGAGAGAGGGTCGGGCACAGATACGCAGTATTTT
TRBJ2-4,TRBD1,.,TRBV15,CATSRGLGQGENIQYF,TGTGCCACCAGCAGGGGACTTGGACAGGGAGAAAACATTCAGTACTTC
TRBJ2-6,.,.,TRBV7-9,CASSKEVTHAGANVLTF,TGTGCCAGCAGCAAAGAGGTGACCCACGCCGGGGCCAACGTCCTGACTTTC
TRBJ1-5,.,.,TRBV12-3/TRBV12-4,CASSEGSQPQHF,TGTGCCAGCAGTGAGGGATCGCAGCCCCAGCATTTT
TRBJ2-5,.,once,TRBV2,CASIEDIPLVETQYF,TGTGCCAGCATCGAAGACATCCCGCTGGTGGAGACCCAGTACTTC
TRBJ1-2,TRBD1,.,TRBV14,CASSQDLQGADTF,TGTGCCAGCAGCCAAGATTTACAGGGGGCCGACACCTTC
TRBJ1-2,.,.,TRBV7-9,CASKPPGGNYGYTF,TGTGCCAGCAAACCCCCGGGAGGCAACTATGGCTACACCTTC
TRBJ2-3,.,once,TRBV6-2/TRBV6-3,CASIGMEGRPTDTQYF,TGTGCCAGCATCGGGATGGAGGGCCGACCCACAGATACGCAGTATTTT
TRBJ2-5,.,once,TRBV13,CASSSPPTPRGAQYF,TGTGCCAGCAGCTCACCACCGACTCCGAGGGGGGCCCAGTACTTC
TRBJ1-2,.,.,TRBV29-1,CSVRTGNYGYTF,TGCAGCGTCCGAACAGGGAACTATGGCTACACCTTC
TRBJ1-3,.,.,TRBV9,CASSVEPEIGNTIYF,TGTGCCAGCAGCGTAGAACCGGAGATTGGAAACACCATATATTTT
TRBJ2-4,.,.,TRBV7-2,CASTLGRGLAKNIQYF,TGTGCCAGCACCCTTGGCCGGGGTTTAGCCAAAAACATTCAGTACTTC
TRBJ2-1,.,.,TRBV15,CATSRAQAYNEQFF,TGTGCCACCAGCAGAGCTCAGGCCTACAATGAGCAGTTCTTC
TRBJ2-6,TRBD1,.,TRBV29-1,CSVPATGGSGANVLTF,TGCAGCGTGCCCGCAACAGGGGGCTCTGGGGCCAACGTCCTGACTTTC
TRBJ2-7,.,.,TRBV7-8,CASGIFSHSEQYF,TGTGCCAGCGGTATATTTAGTCACAGCGAGCAGTACTTC
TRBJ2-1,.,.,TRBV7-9,CASSALRHGNEQFF,TGTGCCAGCAGCGCCCTTAGACATGGGAATGAGCAGTTCTTC
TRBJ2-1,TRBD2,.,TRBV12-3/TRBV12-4,CASRRGDTNNEQFF,TGTGCCAGCCGGCGGGGGGACACCAACAATGAGCAGTTCTTC
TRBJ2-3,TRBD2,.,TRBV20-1,CSGIAASGRAYYTDTQYF,TGCAGTGGGATAGCGGCTAGCGGGAGGGCCTACTACACAGATACGCAGTATTTT
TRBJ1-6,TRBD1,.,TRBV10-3,CAISQGGLPLHF,TGTGCCATCAGCCAGGGGGGCCTGCCCCTCCACTTT
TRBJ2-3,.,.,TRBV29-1,CSASRQGNTDTQYF,TGCAGCGCCTCACGACAAGGGAACACAGATACGCAGTATTTT
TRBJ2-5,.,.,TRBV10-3,CAIREGRQETQYF,TGTGCCATCCGTGAGGGGAGACAAGAGACCCAGTACTTC
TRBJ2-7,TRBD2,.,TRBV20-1,CSARDWGTSGTGEQYF,TGCAGTGCTAGAGATTGGGGGACTAGCGGGACTGGAGAGCAGTACTTC
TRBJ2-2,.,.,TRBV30,CAWSRISGELFF,TGTGCCTGGAGTCGAATCTCCGGGGAGCTGTTTTTT
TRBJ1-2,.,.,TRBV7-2,CASSLGRFGYGYTF,TGTGCCAGCAGCTTGGGACGATTCGGCTATGGCTACACCTTC
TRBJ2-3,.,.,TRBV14,CASSLYTGASTDTQYF,TGTGCCAGCAGCCTCTACACGGGGGCCTCCACAGATACGCAGTATTTT
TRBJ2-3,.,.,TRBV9,CASSVGRQGLTDTQYF,TGTGCCAGCAGCGTAGGGCGGCAGGGACTCACAGATACGCAGTATTTT
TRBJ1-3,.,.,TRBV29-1,CSVKTDLSSGNTIYF,TGCAGCGTGAAGACAGACCTGAGCTCTGGAAACACCATATATTTT
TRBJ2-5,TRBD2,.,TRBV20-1,CSAAKTRFGTSGGETQYF,TGCAGTGCTGCCAAGACGAGGTTTGGGACTAGCGGGGGAGAGACCCAGTACTTC
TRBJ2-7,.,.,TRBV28,CAVVPGHILYEQYF,TGTGCCGTCGTTCCGGGACACATCCTTTACGAGCAGTACTTC
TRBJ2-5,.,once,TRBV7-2,CASRGPWLGFETQYF,TGTGCCAGCAGAGGGCCGTGGCTGGGATTTGAGACCCAGTACTTC
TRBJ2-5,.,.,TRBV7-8,CASSLAPPRAGQETQYF,TGTGCCAGCAGCTTAGCCCCTCCCCGAGCGGGCCAAGAGACCCAGTACTTC
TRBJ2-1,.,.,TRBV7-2,CASSLIGLFSYNEQFF,TGTGCCAGCAGCTTAATCGGACTTTTTTCGTACAATGAGCAGTTCTTC
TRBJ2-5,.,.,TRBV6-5,CASSWGKRPQETQYF,TGTGCCAGCAGTTGGGGTAAACGCCCCCAAGAGACCCAGTACTTC
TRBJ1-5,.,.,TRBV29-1,CSATVSNQPQHF,TGCAGCGCGACAGTTAGCAATCAGCCCCAGCATTTT
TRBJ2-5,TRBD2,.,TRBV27,CASRLAGGTQYF,TGTGCCAGCCGACTAGCGGGAGGGACCCAGTACTTC
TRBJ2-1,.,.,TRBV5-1,CASSGGDLNNEQFF,TGCGCCAGCAGCGGGGGCGATCTCAACAATGAGCAGTTCTTC
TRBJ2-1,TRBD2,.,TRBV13,CASSPELAGATSYNEQFF,TGTGCCAGCAGCCCCGAACTAGCGGGAGCCACCTCCTACAATGAGCAGTTCTTC
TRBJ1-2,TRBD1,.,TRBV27,CASSFRLGTGAGNYGYTF,TGTGCCAGCAGTTTCCGTTTAGGGACAGGGGCGGGTAACTATGGCTACACCTTC
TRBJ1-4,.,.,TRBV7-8,CASSVGGGVKLFF,TGTGCCAGCAGCGTAGGGGGGGGTGTGAAACTGTTTTTT
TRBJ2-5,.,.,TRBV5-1,CASSLDGTPLGDETQYF,TGCGCCAGCAGCTTGGATGGGACCCCCCTCGGTGACGAGACCCAGTACTTC
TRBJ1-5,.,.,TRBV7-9,CASSGGGSLQGSQHF,TGTGCCAGCAGCGGCGGAGGCAGTTTACAAGGGTCCCAGCATTTT